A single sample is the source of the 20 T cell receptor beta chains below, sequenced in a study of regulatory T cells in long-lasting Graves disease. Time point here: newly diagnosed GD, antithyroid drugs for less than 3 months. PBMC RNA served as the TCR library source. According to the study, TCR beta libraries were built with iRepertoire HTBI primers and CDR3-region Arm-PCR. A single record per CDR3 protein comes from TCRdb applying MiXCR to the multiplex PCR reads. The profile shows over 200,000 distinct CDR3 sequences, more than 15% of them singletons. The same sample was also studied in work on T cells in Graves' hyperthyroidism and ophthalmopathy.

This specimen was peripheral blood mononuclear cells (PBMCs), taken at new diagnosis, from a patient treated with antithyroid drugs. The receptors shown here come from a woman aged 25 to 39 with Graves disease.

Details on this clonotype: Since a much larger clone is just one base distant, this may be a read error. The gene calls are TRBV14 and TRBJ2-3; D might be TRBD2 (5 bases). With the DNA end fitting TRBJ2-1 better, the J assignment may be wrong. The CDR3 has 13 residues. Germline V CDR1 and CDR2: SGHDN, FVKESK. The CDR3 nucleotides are TGTGCCAGCAGCCAAACACGGGGATATGAGCAGTTCTTC. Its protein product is CASSQTRGYEQFF.

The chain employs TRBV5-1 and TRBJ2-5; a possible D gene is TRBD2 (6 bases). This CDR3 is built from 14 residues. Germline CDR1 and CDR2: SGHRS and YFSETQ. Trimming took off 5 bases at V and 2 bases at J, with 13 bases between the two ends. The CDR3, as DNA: TGCGCCAGCAGTTCCCGGGACTTTCAAGAGACCCAGTACTTC. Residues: CASSSRDFQETQYF.

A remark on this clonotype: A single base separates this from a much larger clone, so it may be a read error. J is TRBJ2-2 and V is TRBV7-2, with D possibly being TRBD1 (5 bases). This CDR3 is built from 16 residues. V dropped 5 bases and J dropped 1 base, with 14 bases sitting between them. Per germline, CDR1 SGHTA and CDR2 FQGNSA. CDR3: CASSLFVGRNTGELFF. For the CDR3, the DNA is TGTGCCAGCAGCCTATTCGTGGGGCGGAACACCGGGGAGCTGTTTTTT.

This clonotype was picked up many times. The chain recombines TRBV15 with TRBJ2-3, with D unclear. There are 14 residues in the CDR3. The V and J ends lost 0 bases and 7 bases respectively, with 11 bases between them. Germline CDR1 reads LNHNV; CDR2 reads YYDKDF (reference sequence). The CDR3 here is CATSRDVLVYTQYF. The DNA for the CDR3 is TGTGCCACCAGCAGAGATGTGTTGGTCTATACGCAGTATTTT. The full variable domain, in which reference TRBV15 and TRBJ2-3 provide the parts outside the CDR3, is DAMVIQNPRYQVTQFGKPVTLSCSQTLNHNVMYWYQQKSSQAPKLLFHYYDKDFNNEADTPDNFQSRRPNTSFCFLDIRSPGLGDTAMYLCATSRDVLVYTQYFGPGTRLTVL.

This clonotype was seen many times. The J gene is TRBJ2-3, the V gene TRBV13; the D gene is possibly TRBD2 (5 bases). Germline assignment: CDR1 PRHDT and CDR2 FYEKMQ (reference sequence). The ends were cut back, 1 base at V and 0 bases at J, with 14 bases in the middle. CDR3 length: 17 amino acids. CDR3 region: CASSLVGLAGSTDTQYF. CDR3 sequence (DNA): TGTGCCAGCAGCTTAGTCGGGCTAGCTGGGAGCACAGATACGCAGTATTTT. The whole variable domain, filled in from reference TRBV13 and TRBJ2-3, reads AAGVIQSPRHLIKEKRETATLKCYPIPRHDTVYWYQQGPGQDPQFLISFYEKMQSDKGSIPDRFSAQQFSDYHSELNMSSLELGDSALYFCASSLVGLAGSTDTQYFGPGTRLTVL.

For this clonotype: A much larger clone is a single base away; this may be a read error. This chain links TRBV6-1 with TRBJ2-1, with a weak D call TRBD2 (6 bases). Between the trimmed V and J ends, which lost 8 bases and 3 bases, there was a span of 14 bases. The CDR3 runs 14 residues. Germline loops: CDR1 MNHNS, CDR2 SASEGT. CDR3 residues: CASGGLSIYNEQFF. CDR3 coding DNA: TGTGCCAGCGGTGGACTATCTATCTACAATGAGCAGTTCTTC.

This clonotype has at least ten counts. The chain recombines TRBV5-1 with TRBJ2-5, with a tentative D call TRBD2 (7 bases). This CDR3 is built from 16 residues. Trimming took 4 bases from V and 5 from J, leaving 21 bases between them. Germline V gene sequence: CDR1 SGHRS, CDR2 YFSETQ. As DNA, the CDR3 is TGCGCCAGCAGCCTCACGCCGGGGGGCGCGTTGGAGACCCAGTACTTC. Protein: CASSLTPGGALETQYF.

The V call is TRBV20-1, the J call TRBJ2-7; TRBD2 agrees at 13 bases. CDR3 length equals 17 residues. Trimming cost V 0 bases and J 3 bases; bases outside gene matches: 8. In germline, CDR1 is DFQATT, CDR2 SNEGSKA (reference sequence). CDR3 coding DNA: TGCAGTGCTAGAGATCTCCCCACTAGCGGGGGGGGCTACGAGCAGTACTTC. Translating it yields CSARDLPTSGGGYEQYF.

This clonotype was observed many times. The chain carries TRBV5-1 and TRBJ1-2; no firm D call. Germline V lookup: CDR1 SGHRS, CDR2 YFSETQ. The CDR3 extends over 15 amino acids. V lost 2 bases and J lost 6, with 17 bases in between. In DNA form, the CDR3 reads TGCGCCAGCAGCTTCGGATATTCCTACGCGGATGGCTACACCTTC. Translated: CASSFGYSYADGYTF. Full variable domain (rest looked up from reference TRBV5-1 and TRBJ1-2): KAGVTQTPRYLIKTRGQQVTLSCSPISGHRSVSWYQQTPGQGLQFLFEYFSETQRNKGNFPGRFSGRQFSNSRSEMNVSTLELGDSALYLCASSFGYSYADGYTFGSGTRLTVV.

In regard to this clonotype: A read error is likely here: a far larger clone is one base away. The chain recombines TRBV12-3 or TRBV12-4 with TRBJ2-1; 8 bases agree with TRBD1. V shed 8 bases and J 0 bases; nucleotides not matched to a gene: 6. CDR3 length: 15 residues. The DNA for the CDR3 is TGTGCCAGCCTCGGAGGGACAGGCTCCTACAATGAGCAGTTCTTC. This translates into CASLGGTGSYNEQFF.

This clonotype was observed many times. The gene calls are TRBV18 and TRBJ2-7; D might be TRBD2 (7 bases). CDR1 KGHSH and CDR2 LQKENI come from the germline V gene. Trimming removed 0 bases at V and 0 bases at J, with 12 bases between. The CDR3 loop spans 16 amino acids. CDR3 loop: CASSPPGGGSSYEQYF. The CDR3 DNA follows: TGTGCCAGCTCACCACCTGGCGGGGGCAGCTCCTACGAGCAGTACTTC.

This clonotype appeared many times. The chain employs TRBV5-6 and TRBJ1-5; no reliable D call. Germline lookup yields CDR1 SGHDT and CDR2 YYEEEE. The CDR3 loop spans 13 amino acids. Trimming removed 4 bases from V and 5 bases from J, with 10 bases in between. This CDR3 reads CASSPNGDQPQHF. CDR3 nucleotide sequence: TGTGCCAGCAGCCCCAACGGAGATCAGCCCCAGCATTTT. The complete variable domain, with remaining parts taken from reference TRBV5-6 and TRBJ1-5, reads DAGVTQSPTHLIKTRGQQVTLRCSPKSGHDTVSWYQQALGQGPQFIFQYYEEEERQRGNFPDRFSGHQFPNYSSELNVNALLLGDSALYLCASSPNGDQPQHFGDGTRLSIL.

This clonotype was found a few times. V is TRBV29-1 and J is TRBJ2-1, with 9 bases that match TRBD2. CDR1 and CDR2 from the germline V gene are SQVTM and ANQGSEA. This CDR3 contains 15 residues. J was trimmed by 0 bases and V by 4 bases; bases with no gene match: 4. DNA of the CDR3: TGCAGCGTTGGGGCGGGGGGGCTCTCCTACAATGAGCAGTTCTTC. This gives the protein CSVGAGGLSYNEQFF.

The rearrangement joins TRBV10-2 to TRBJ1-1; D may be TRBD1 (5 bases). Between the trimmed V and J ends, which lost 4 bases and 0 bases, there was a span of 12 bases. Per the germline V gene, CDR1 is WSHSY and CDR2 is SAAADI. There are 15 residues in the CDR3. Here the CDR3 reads CASSGGRSMNTEAFF. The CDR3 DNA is TGCGCCAGCAGTGGGGGCAGGAGTATGAACACTGAAGCTTTCTTT.

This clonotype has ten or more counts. The CDR3, as DNA: TGTGCCAGCAGCACGGGGGTTGCGGGGTACGAGCAGTACTTC. This translates into CASSTGVAGYEQYF. V and J are TRBV7-9 and TRBJ2-7, with a weak D call TRBD2 (6 bases). Germline values: CDR1 SEHNR, CDR2 FQNEAQ (reference sequence). The CDR3 totals 14 residues. The V end was cut by 5 bases, the J end by 4 bases, with 15 bases between.

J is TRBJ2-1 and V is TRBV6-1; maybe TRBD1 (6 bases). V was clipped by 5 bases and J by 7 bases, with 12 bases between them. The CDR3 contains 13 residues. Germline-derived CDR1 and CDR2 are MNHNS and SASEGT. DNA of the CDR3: TGTGCCAGCAGTCGGGACAAACGGAATGAGCAGTTCTTC. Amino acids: CASSRDKRNEQFF.

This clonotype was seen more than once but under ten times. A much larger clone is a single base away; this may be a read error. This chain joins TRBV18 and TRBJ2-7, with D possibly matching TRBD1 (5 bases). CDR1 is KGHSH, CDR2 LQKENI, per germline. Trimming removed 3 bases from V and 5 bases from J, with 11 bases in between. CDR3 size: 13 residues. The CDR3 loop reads CASSPYRGNEQYF. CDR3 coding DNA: TGTGCCAGCTCACCCTATAGGGGTAACGAGCAGTACTTC.

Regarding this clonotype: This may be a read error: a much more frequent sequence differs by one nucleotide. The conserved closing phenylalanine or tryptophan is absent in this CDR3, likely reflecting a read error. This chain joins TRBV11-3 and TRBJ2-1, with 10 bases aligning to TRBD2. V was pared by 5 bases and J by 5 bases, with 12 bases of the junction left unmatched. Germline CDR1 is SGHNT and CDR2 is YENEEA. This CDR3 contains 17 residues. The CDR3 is CASSQEIAGGPHNEQFL. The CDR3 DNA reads TGTGCCAGCAGCCAGGAGATAGCGGGGGGCCCCCACAATGAGCAGTTCCTC.

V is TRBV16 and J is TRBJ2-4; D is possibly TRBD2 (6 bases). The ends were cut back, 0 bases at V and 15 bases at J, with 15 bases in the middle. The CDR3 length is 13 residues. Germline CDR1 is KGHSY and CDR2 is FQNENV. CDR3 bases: TGTGCCAGCAGCCAATCCAGCGCGGGAAGAGCGTACTTC. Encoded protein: CASSQSSAGRAYF.

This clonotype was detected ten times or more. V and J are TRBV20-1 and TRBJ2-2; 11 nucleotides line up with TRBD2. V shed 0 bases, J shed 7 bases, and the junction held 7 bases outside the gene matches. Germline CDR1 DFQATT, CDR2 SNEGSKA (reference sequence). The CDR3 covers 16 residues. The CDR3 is CSARDPLAGGHGELFF. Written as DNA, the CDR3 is TGCAGTGCTAGAGATCCCCTAGCGGGGGGCCACGGGGAGCTGTTTTTT.